This T cell receptor (beta chain) is drawn from a study of T-cell memory formation after mild COVID-19. Across the study: TCR clusters were largely donor specific. Study findings and constraints: In pre-infection memory, a portion of responding clones appeared, which suggested that cross-reactive memory joined. The study found balanced CD4/CD8 in clones contracting day 15 to 85 and a CD4+ lean in later expanders. Contracting CD8+ clones were enriched in EMRA, CD4+ mainly in CM and EM.

This clonotype was observed a handful of times. Its antigen is unknown. Deletions cut 2 bases from V and 7 bases from J, with 9 bases between. Germline V gene lookup returns CDR1 MNHEY and CDR2 SVGEGT. The CDR3 runs to 12 residues. TCRdb used MiXCR to reprocess the 5' RACE reads, holding one entry per CDR3 protein. The table lists about 340,000 distinct CDR3 sequences, less than 25% of them singletons. The J gene is TRBJ2-7, the V gene TRBV6-2 or TRBV6-3; the D gene is possibly TRBD2 (5 bases). This clonotype originated in a young man who had mild COVID-19 (a few samples of this study predate the infection). Cell type and time point are not known. Material for sequencing was PBMCs or a T cell subset sorted from them (not recorded which). The CDR3 sequence: CASSYPRGEQYF. In DNA form, the CDR3 reads TGTGCCAGCAGTTACCCTCGGGGAGAGCAGTACTTC.